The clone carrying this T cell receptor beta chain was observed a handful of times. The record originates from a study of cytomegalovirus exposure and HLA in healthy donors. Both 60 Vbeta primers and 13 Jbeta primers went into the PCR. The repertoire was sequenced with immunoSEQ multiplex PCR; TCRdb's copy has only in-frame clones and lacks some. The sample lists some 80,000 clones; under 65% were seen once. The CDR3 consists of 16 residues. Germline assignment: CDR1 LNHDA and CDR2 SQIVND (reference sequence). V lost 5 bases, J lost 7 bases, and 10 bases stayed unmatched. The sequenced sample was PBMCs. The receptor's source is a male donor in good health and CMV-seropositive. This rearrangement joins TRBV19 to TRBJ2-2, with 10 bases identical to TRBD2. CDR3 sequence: CASSPASSGGGGELFF. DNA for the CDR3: TGTGCCAGTAGTCCCGCCTCTAGCGGGGGCGGCGGGGAGCTGTTTTTT.